This T cell receptor (beta chain) is from a study of OX40 agonist ivuxolimab in advanced cancers. Study details: Ivuxolimab doses were 0.01, 0.1, 0.3, 1.5, 3 or 10 mg/kg every 2 weeks.

Blood draws occurred at baseline, cycle 4 day 1, and cycle 7 day 1. Sequencing was performed with immunoSEQ multiplex PCR; in TCRdb, only in-frame clones are kept and a portion is missing. The table lists roughly 38,000 clones, roughly 78% of them singletons, with under 2% in the top ten. The ends were cut back, 3 bases at V and 2 bases at J, with 8 bases in the middle. CDR3 size: 13 residues. CDR1 is MGHDK, CDR2 SYGVNS, per germline. V and J are TRBV25-1 and TRBJ2-7, with D uncertain. The input for sequencing was CD4+ or CD8+ T cells sorted from blood, taken in a trial of the OX40 agonist ivuxolimab. This receptor was taken from an adult with an advanced solid tumor such as melanoma, head and neck, liver or kidney cancer. The CDR3 sequence is CASSEQFTYEQYF. The CDR3 DNA sequence: TGTGCCAGCAGTGAGCAGTTTACCTACGAGCAGTACTTC.